The present T cell receptor beta chain was sequenced within a study of T and B cells in COVID-19 patients. On the study more broadly: Peripheral blood came from COVID-19 patients with active infection or after recovery. At median age approximately 30 years, recovered patients were younger than active-infection patients at roughly 71.

For this clonotype: Its antigen remains unknown.

Multiplex PCR with BIOMED2 TRB-A/B primer pools amplified TRB rearrangements. A single record per CDR3 protein comes from TCRdb applying MiXCR to the multiplex PCR reads. Here the sample spans thousands of distinct CDR3 sequences, approximately 26% being singletons. Study-level points and caveats: Patients with COVID-19 reportedly showed strongly skewed T cell receptor beta variable and joining gene usage. At recovery TRB diversity and richness exceeded healthy donors, after highly clonal active COVID-19 repertoires.

The CDR3 extends over 12 amino acids. Germline values: CDR1 SGHNT, CDR2 YYREEE (reference sequence). The ends were cut back, 4 bases at V and 0 bases at J, with 3 bases in the middle. From blood, roughly 250-550 ng of genomic DNA served as TRB template. The source of this sequence is a human donor with active COVID-19. Source material: blood. The genes are TRBV5-4 and TRBJ2-3, with D uncertain. The CDR3 bases are TGTGCCAGCAGCGTTAGCACAGATACGCAGTATTTT. It encodes CASSVSTDTQYF.